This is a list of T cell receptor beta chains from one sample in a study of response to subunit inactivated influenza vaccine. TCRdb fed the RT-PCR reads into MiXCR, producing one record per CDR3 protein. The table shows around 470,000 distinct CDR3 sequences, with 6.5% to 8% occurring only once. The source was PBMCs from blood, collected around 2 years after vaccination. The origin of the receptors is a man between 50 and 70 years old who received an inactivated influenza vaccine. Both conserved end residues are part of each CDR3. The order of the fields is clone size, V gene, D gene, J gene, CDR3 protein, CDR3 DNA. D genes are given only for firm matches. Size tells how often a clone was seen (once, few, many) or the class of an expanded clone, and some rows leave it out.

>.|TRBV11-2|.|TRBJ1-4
CASSQLGEKLFF
TGTGCCAGCAGCCAGCTAGGAGAAAAACTGTTTTTT
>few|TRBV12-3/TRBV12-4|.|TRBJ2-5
CASSTSSKETQYF
TGTGCCAGCAGTACTAGCAGTAAAGAGACCCAGTACTTC
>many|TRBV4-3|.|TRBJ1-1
CASSQVSWGTEAFF
TGCGCCAGCAGCCAAGTCAGTTGGGGCACTGAAGCTTTCTTT
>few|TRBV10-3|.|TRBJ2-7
CAIRQGHEQYF
TGTGCCATCAGACAGGGCCACGAGCAGTACTTC
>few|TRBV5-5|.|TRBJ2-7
CASTSRGSYEQYF
TGTGCCAGCACCTCAAGAGGCTCCTACGAGCAGTACTTC
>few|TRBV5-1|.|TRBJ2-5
CASQGTNILKTQYF
TGCGCCAGCCAGGGGACTAATATTCTGAAGACCCAGTACTTC
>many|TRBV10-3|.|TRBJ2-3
CAISESSGSDTQYF
TGTGCCATCAGTGAGTCAAGCGGGTCTGATACGCAGTATTTT
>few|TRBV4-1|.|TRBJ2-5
CASSHQGTSFLETQYF
TGCGCCAGCAGCCACCAGGGGACCTCGTTTCTCGAGACCCAGTACTTC
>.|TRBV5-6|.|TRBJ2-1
CASSLMGNEQFF
TGTGCCAGCAGCTTGATGGGGAATGAGCAGTTCTTC
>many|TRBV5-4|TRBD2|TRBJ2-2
CASSITGTSAGELFF
TGTGCCAGCAGCATCACCGGGACTAGTGCCGGGGAGCTGTTTTTT
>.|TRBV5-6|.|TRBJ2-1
CASGPGRLCEQFF
TGTGCCAGCGGCCCGGGGCGCCTCTGTGAGCAGTTCTTC
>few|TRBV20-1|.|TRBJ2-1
CSAPPLVRTEQFF
TGCAGTGCTCCCCCCTTAGTTCGAACTGAGCAGTTCTTC
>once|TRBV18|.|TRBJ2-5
CASSPRGTSKTQYF
TGTGCCAGCTCACCTCGTGGTACCTCGAAGACCCAGTACTTC
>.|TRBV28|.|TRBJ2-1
CASTINYRYNEQFF
TGTGCCAGCACCATTAACTACAGATACAATGAGCAGTTCTTC
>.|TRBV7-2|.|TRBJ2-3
CASSSVPTDTQYF
TGTGCCAGCAGCTCGGTTCCCACAGATACGCAGTATTTT
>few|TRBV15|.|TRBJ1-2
CATSRDRPSAGGYTF
TGTGCCACCAGCAGAGATAGGCCTTCCGCGGGGGGCTACACCTTC
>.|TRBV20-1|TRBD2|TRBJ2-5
CSARDWTSDLPETQYF
TGCAGTGCTAGAGATTGGACTAGCGACCTGCCAGAGACCCAGTACTTC
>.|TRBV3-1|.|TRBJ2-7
CASSQGGSFREQYF
TGTGCCAGCAGCCAAGGCGGCAGCTTCCGAGAGCAGTACTTC
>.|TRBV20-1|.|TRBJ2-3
CSAKRGSESTDTQYF
TGCAGTGCTAAGAGGGGTAGCGAGAGCACAGATACGCAGTATTTT
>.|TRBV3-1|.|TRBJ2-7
CASSHLPGPTQLYEQYF
TGTGCCAGCAGCCATCTCCCGGGACCTACCCAACTCTACGAGCAGTACTTC